The entry below describes one T cell receptor beta chain. This clonotype came up many times. No cognate antigen has been identified for it. Base qualities are not provided; no much larger clone lies one nucleotide away. These data belong to a study of T cells after yellow fever vaccination (dated by TCRdb to about 2019). In terms of the full investigation: Libraries from fractions with low cell numbers were prepared with the SMART-Seq v4 Ultra Low Input RNA kit. To track T-cell clones before and after primary and booster YFV17D yellow fever vaccination, bulk TCR alpha and beta repertoires were sequenced longitudinally. The cohort comprised two healthy male donors, one aged 18 to 29 and one aged 30 to 39 years. Blood was drawn at multiple timepoints before and after primary and secondary immunization, with bulk PBMC replicates and cell subsets isolated.

TCR cDNA was synthesized by 5'RACE template switching, which introduced a universal primer site and unique molecular identifiers. Priming for cDNA synthesis came from both the TCR alpha and TCR beta constant segments. Two PCR steps were used to amplify libraries, with sample barcodes and sequencing adapters being added in the second step. Libraries were sequenced on Illumina HiSeq 2500 (2x100 bp) or NovaSeq (2x150 bp). Per the authors' processing: Demultiplexing of reads and collapsing into UMI consensus sequences were performed with MIGEC, and V(D)J alignment was carried out with MiXCR. Using edgeR on replicate PBMC samples, clonotypes were called vaccine-responding if FDR was below 0.01 and the log2 fold change was above 5 up to day 15. Each bulk clonotype was labeled CD4 or CD8 based on which sequenced repertoire, CD4 or CD8, contained the clonotype at higher abundance. TCRdb reprocessed the public reads (quality trimming at Q25 with fastp, clone calling with MiXCR) and kept in-frame beta chains. Entries that share a CDR3 protein sequence are merged under the most common genes and DNA. TCRdb's processing, not the study's, gives the V and J calls here. The sample table records 400,000 or so distinct CDR3 sequences; over 5% of these occur just once. About 15% of the sample comes from the top ten.

Here is what the overall study found, with its caveats: Because the study included only a couple of donors, the extent to which the findings can be generalized is limited. After the booster, most of the clones that had expanded following primary vaccination were detected again (roughly 97% of CD4 and around 90% of CD8), which suggests that memory was broadly maintained. A small fraction of clonotypes appeared in both the CD4 and CD8 compartments, likely as a result of convergent recombination. The secondary T-cell response was found to be weaker but faster than the primary response, with a peak reached on day 5 rather than on day 15. Computational filtering was required because FACS-sorted repertoires could contain abundant contaminating clonotypes from the bulk population.

The sample's treatment or condition label, in plain terms: live attenuated yellow fever vaccine strain. At each blood-draw timepoint, two biological replicates of bulk PBMCs were collected. A standard Ficoll-Paque protocol was used to isolate PBMCs from peripheral blood. TriZol was used to extract RNA from bulk PBMCs, CD4 and CD8 fractions, and dextramer-positive and dextramer-negative fractions. Trimming removed 5 bases from V and 0 bases from J, leaving 7 bases between the germline ends. For CDR1 and CDR2, the germline V gene (reference sequence) lists GTSNPN and SVGIG. From its cysteine to its phenylalanine, the CDR3 spans 12 amino acids. The CDR3 DNA has 36 bases and is translated from base 1.

The sequence was obtained from a young man who received the YFV17D yellow fever vaccine. The chain was built from TRBV30 and TRBJ2-5; the D segment could be TRBD1, given 6 matching bases. The source was PBMCs, collected 5 days after the yellow fever booster vaccination. Read as DNA, the sequence is TGTGCCTGGCAGGGGTACCAAGAGACCCAGTACTTC. Protein translation: CAWQGYQETQYF.